The present T cell receptor beta chain was sequenced within a study of blood T cell repertoires in COVID-19. Turning to the study itself: PBMCs, B-cell-depleted T cells, or T cells were the source of the cDNA or gDNA that made up the material.

Per the study methods: Amplification from reference gene primers served as the basis for estimated nucleated cell counts. TCRdb keeps only in-frame clones here, not all; method: immunoSEQ multiplex PCR. V, J and clone size derive from that table, while D and trimming were established from the DNA sequence. The repertoire holds roughly 200,000 clones, 70% to 90% seen once, with approximately 6% in the top ten. Regarding this clone: The same CDR3 also results from other DNA sequences found in this sample.

With 2 bases clipped from V and 1 base from J, the junction kept 2 bases outside the gene matches. Germline CDR1 and CDR2: SGHRS and YFSETQ. This CDR3 region has 15 residues. The receptor was derived from a man at least 80 years old with acute or convalescent COVID-19. This sequence joins TRBV5-1 and TRBJ2-1; TRBD2 agrees at 8 bases. The sequencing sample was made of peripheral blood. CDR3 in DNA: TGCGCCAGCAGCTTAAGCGGGAGTTCCTACAATGAGCAGTTCTTC. Translating gives CASSLSGSSYNEQFF.